The rows below give T cell receptor beta chains drawn from one sample of a study of T cells in Graves' hyperthyroidism and ophthalmopathy. TCRdb itself ran the multiplex PCR reads through MiXCR, one entry per CDR3 protein. This table has 40,000 to 55,000 distinct CDR3 sequences, 45% to 50% appearing once. Sequencing used peripheral blood or thyroid tissue (not recorded which). The receptors were gathered from a woman aged 50 to 60 with Graves' hyperthyroidism. The CDR3 runs from the conserved cysteine through the conserved F or W. A D gene is named only where the DNA matches it firmly. The size field is filled for only some rows; it gives once, few, many or a size class.

CDR3	DNA	D	V	J	size
CASSSAWTSAKQETQYF	TGTGCCAGCAGTTCCGCCTGGACTAGCGCAAAACAAGAGACCCAGTACTTC	TRBD2	TRBV28	TRBJ2-5	few
CASSASRDSHTGELFF	TGTGCCAGCAGCGCCAGCCGGGACTCCCACACCGGGGAGCTGTTTTTT	NA	TRBV7-9	TRBJ2-2	NA
CASSLHNTEAFF	TGCGCCAGCAGCTTGCATAACACTGAAGCTTTCTTT	NA	TRBV5-1	TRBJ1-1	many
CATSKVQGASGYTF	TGTGCCACCAGCAAAGTACAGGGGGCGAGTGGCTACACCTTC	TRBD1	TRBV15	TRBJ1-2	NA
CASTNLRGYSNQPQHF	TGTGCCAGCACCAACCTCAGGGGATATAGCAATCAGCCCCAGCATTTT	NA	TRBV2	TRBJ1-5	many
CASSYYPGQGYNQPQHF	TGTGCCAGCAGTTACTATCCGGGACAGGGGTACAATCAGCCCCAGCATTTT	TRBD1	TRBV6-2/TRBV6-3	TRBJ1-5	NA
CASRLGEWPQHF	TGTGCCAGCAGGCTCGGGGAGTGGCCCCAGCATTTT	NA	TRBV2	TRBJ1-5	few
CASSSDGTYEQYF	TGTGCCAGCAGCAGCGACGGGACCTACGAGCAGTACTTC	NA	TRBV7-6	TRBJ2-7	NA
CASGRLRGTMNTEAFF	TGTGCCAGCGGGAGGTTGAGGGGCACCATGAACACTGAAGCTTTCTTT	NA	TRBV28	TRBJ1-1	many
CAILSGANEQYF	TGTGCCATACTTAGCGGGGCTAACGAGCAGTACTTC	TRBD2	TRBV10-3	TRBJ2-7	NA
CASSLGQNLNTEAFF	TGTGCCAGCAGCCTCGGACAGAACTTGAACACTGAAGCTTTCTTT	NA	TRBV7-9	TRBJ1-1	many
CSARGDREAYEQYF	TGCAGTGCTAGAGGGGACAGGGAGGCCTACGAGCAGTACTTC	TRBD1	TRBV20-1	TRBJ2-7	once
CATSDEDRTHGYTF	TGTGCCACCAGTGATGAGGACAGAACGCACGGCTACACCTTC	NA	TRBV24-1	TRBJ1-2	many
CSARDRSDGWYSNQPQHF	TGCAGTGCTAGAGACAGGAGCGACGGATGGTATAGCAATCAGCCCCAGCATTTT	NA	TRBV20-1	TRBJ1-5	many
CASTPDRDASYEQYF	TGTGCCAGCACCCCAGACCGGGACGCATCCTACGAGCAGTACTTC	NA	TRBV6-2/TRBV6-3	TRBJ2-7	NA
CSAIDRGSEQYF	TGCAGTGCTATCGACAGGGGTTCCGAGCAGTACTTC	TRBD1	TRBV20-1	TRBJ2-7	NA
CASTEGYYGYTF	TGTGCCAGCACCGAGGGATACTATGGCTACACCTTC	NA	TRBV6-1	TRBJ1-2	many
CSAGGGVAFF	TGCAGTGCCGGGGGCGGGGTAGCTTTCTTT	NA	TRBV20-1	TRBJ1-1	NA
CASSRGLMNTEAFF	TGTGCCAGCAGCCGGGGGCTCATGAACACTGAAGCTTTCTTT	NA	TRBV28	TRBJ1-1	few
CATSRDLPDYEQYF	TGTGCCACCAGCAGAGATCTTCCGGACTACGAGCAGTACTTC	NA	TRBV15	TRBJ2-7	many
CASLDRTGENPGANVLTF	TGTGCCAGCCTCGACCGAACAGGGGAGAACCCTGGGGCCAACGTCCTGACTTTC	TRBD1	TRBV6-4	TRBJ2-6	NA